This T cell receptor beta chain originates from a study of spatial heterogeneity in lung cancer. Study-level findings and limits: Blood carried ubiquitous expanded tumor TCRs more at resection than follow-up.

The CDR3 runs 18 residues. V dropped 3 bases and J dropped 0 bases, with 18 bases sitting between them. Germline V gene data show CDR1 as LNHDA and CDR2 as SQIVND (reference sequence). Time point noted: sample taken at primary tumor resection. Whole RNA, which was extracted from tumor, nontumor lung tissue or frozen PBMC, was sequenced without any cell sorting. The donors, 72 patients with untreated early-stage non-small cell lung cancer, provided the samples. From the 5' RACE reads, TCRdb called clonotypes with MiXCR, one entry per CDR3 protein. Here the sample spans approximately 52,000 distinct CDR3 sequences, approximately 5% being singletons. This clonotype came up many times. Its antigen is as yet unknown.

The V gene is TRBV19, the J gene TRBJ2-1, with D unresolved. This specimen was PBMCs, taken at surgery. The clonotype was recovered from a male donor with early-stage non-small cell lung cancer. The CDR3 DNA reads TGTGCCAGTAGTATCACCCGGATGGGTGAGGCCTCCTACAATGAGCAGTTCTTC. This gives the protein CASSITRMGEASYNEQFF.